A selection of T cell receptor beta chains follows, all from one sample in a study of T cell changes during pregnancy in multiple sclerosis. Sequencing was performed with immunoSEQ multiplex PCR; in TCRdb, only in-frame clones are kept and a portion is missing. The sample contains tens of thousands of clones, about 89% of which appear only once. This material consisted of CD8+ T cells from peripheral blood mononuclear cells, taken in the first trimester of pregnancy. The receptors stem from a female donor in good health, enrolled as a control in a pregnancy study. Each CDR3 is given without its conserved first and last residue. A D gene is named only where the DNA matches it firmly.

TRBJ1-3	NA	TRBV5-6	ASRPGSSGNTIY
TRBJ2-5	NA	TRBV29-1	SVEDWARGTQY
TRBJ2-1	TRBD2	TRBV5-1	ASSLASGGLSSYNEQF
TRBJ2-1	TRBD2	TRBV28	ASIERGGSSYNEQF
TRBJ2-3	NA	TRBV27	ASSYGVSGFTDTQY
TRBJ2-1	NA	TRBV5-1	ASNSNYNEQF
TRBJ2-3	TRBD2	TRBV29-1	SVEDWTSGSTDTQY
TRBJ2-2	TRBD1	TRBV6-4	ASSDSPGGETGELF
TRBJ1-2	TRBD1	TRBV27	ASSGGGQGYGYT
TRBJ1-1	TRBD1	TRBV27	ASSFRASGTGGKEAF
TRBJ1-1	NA	TRBV7-8	ASSDTASAEAF